The clone carrying this T cell receptor (beta chain) occurred a few times. The sample comes from a study of blood T cells in healthy people across ages. A sample-barcoded 5' primer and a J-beta primer mix were used in a second PCR of roughly 7 to 12 cycles. TCRdb ran MiXCR on the 5' RACE reads and lists one entry per CDR3 protein. The sample comprises approximately 810,000 distinct CDR3 sequences, around 34% of which are singletons, and 10% to 15% rests with the top ten. Trimming removed 5 bases at V and 4 bases at J, with 14 bases between. Germline loops: CDR1 MNHNY, CDR2 SVGAGI (reference sequence). CDR3 size: 14 residues.

J is TRBJ1-1 and V is TRBV6-6; no reliable D call. Material: blood. The clonotype originates from a man between 18 and 29 years old in good health. The CDR3 DNA reads TGTGCCAGCAGTGGCCCGCCGGGAGCCACTGAAGCTTTCTTT. This translates into CASSGPPGATEAFF.